Listed here are 11 T cell receptor beta chains from one sample, sequenced in a study of regulatory T cells in long-lasting Graves disease. Library construction for TCR beta used iRepertoire HTBI primers and Arm-PCR of CDR3 regions. MiXCR, run by TCRdb on the multiplex PCR reads, gives a single entry per CDR3 protein. The table includes 350,000 to 500,000 distinct CDR3 sequences, 16% detected once. The sample's time point: newly diagnosed GD, antithyroid drugs for less than 3 months. Isolated PBMC RNA provided the starting material for the TCR library. Another study also made use of these data, one on T cells in Graves' hyperthyroidism and ophthalmopathy.

Sequences were derived from peripheral blood mononuclear cells (PBMCs), sampled at new diagnosis, from a patient treated with antithyroid drugs. Every receptor here comes from a woman aged 18-29 years with Graves disease.

This clonotype occurred many times. V usage is TRBV12-3 or TRBV12-4 and J usage is TRBJ2-3; D perhaps matches TRBD2 (5 bases). Matching the DNA end better, TRBJ2-5 makes the J call doubtful. The CDR3 is made up of 13 amino acids. This chain's CDR3 is CASSLVGAQTQYF. CDR3 nucleotide sequence: TGTGCCAGCAGTTTGGTGGGAGCCCAGACCCAGTACTTC.

There are many counts of this clonotype. This chain uses TRBV6-1 with TRBJ2-7; tentatively, D is TRBD2 (5 bases). This CDR3 is 12 amino acids long. Trimming left V 8 bases short and J 0 bases short, with 8 bases between. Germline assignment: CDR1 MNHNS and CDR2 SASEGT. CDR3 nucleotides: TGTGCCAGCCTGGGAGTCTCCTACGAGCAGTACTTC. This encodes CASLGVSYEQYF.

Ten or more counts support this clonotype. The V gene is TRBV18, the J gene TRBJ2-1; possibly TRBD1 for D (6 bases). CDR1 KGHSH and CDR2 LQKENI come from the germline V gene. With 1 base removed from V and 2 bases from J, the gap between germline ends came to 9 bases. The CDR3 covers 15 residues. This CDR3 is CASSPLTGTYNEQFF. Written as DNA, the CDR3 is TGTGCCAGCTCACCACTAACAGGGACCTACAATGAGCAGTTCTTC.

This clonotype was observed many times. The rearrangement uses TRBV30 and TRBJ1-3; D uncertain. The CDR3 runs 12 residues. In germline, CDR1 is GTSNPN, CDR2 SVGIG (reference sequence). Deletions cut 4 bases from V and 0 bases from J, with 4 bases between. This CDR3 reads CAWTSSGNTIYF. In nucleotides, the CDR3 is TGTGCCTGGACAAGCTCTGGAAACACCATATATTTT.

This clonotype appeared many times. The chain carries TRBV7-9 and TRBJ2-1; weak D call: TRBD1 (6 bases). Germline V gives CDR1 SEHNR, CDR2 FQNEAQ (reference sequence). The ends were cut back, 1 base at V and 4 bases at J, with 17 bases in the middle. The CDR3 runs 17 residues. The CDR3 coding sequence is TGTGCCAGCAGCTTAGGTCACGTAACAGGGCTGTACAATGAGCAGTTCTTC. Its protein product is CASSLGHVTGLYNEQFF.

This clonotype has just a few counts. The V call is TRBV28, the J call TRBJ1-1, with TRBD1 matching 8 bases. V was clipped by 6 bases and J by 5 bases; unmatched bases: 5. Germline-derived CDR1 and CDR2 are MDHEN and SYDVKM. CDR3 length: 13 residues. The CDR3 here is CASRQGAHTEAFF. CDR3 coding DNA: TGTGCCAGCAGGCAGGGGGCGCATACTGAAGCTTTCTTT.

Many counts were recorded for this clonotype. The J gene is TRBJ2-7, the V gene TRBV20-1; D may be TRBD1 or TRBD2 (5 bases each). The CDR3 has 12 residues. V was shortened by 6 bases and J by 6 bases, with 15 bases between the two germline ends. In germline, CDR1 is DFQATT, CDR2 SNEGSKA (reference sequence). CDR3 loop: CSAAPGAGEQYF. The DNA of the CDR3 is TGCAGTGCAGCCCCCGGGGCGGGCGAGCAGTACTTC.

This clonotype was counted only a few times. The V and J genes are TRBV28 and TRBJ2-2; unclear D gene. The CDR3 runs to 13 residues. V lost 4 bases to trimming and J lost 3 bases, with 6 bases between them. Germline V gene lookup returns CDR1 MDHEN and CDR2 SYDVKM. The CDR3 region is CASSSSDTGELFF. The CDR3 DNA reads TGTGCCAGCAGTTCCTCGGACACCGGGGAGCTGTTTTTT.

Many counts were recorded for this clonotype. The V call is TRBV7-9, the J call TRBJ2-7; perhaps TRBD1 as D (6 bases). The germline V and J ends were trimmed by 8 bases and 0 bases, with 8 bases remaining between them. CDR1 and CDR2 (germline): SEHNR, FQNEAQ (reference sequence). The length of the CDR3 is 12 residues. This chain's CDR3 is CASGQSSYEQYF. For the CDR3, the DNA is TGTGCCAGCGGACAGAGCTCCTACGAGCAGTACTTC.

The sample holds a few counts of this clonotype. The chain recombines TRBV6-2 or TRBV6-3 with TRBJ1-3, with 7 bases fitting TRBD1. V gave up 1 base and J gave up 3 bases; unmatched junction bases: 6. CDR3 length equals 16 residues. CDR1 and CDR2 (germline): MNHEY, SVGEGT. The CDR3 spells CASSYLAGGIGNTIYF. CDR3 nucleotide sequence: TGTGCCAGCAGTTACTTGGCAGGGGGTATTGGAAACACCATATATTTT.

V and J are TRBV6-1 and TRBJ1-1; 7 bases fit TRBD1. The CDR3 has 15 residues. Trimming removed 6 bases from V and 1 base from J; junction bases left unmatched: 8. The V gene's germline CDR1 is MNHNS and CDR2 SASEGT. The CDR3 nucleotides are TGTGCCAGCAGACAAGCCAGGGGGAGGAACACTGAAGCTTTCTTT. It translates to CASRQARGRNTEAFF.